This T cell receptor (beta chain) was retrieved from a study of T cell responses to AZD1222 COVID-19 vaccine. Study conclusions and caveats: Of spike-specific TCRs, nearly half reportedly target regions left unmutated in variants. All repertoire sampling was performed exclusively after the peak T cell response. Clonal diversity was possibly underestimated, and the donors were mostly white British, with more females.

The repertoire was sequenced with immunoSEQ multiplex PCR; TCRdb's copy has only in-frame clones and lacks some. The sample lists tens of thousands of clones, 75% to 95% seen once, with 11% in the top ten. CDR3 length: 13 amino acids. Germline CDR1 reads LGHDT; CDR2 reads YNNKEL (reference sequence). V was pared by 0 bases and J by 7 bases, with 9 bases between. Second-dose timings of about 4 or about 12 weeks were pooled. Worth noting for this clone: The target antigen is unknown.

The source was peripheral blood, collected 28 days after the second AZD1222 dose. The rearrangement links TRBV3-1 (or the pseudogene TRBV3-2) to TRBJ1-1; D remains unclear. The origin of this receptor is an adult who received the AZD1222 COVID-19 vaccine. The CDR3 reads CASSQDWGIEAFF. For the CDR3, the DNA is TGTGCCAGCAGCCAAGATTGGGGAATTGAAGCTTTCTTT.